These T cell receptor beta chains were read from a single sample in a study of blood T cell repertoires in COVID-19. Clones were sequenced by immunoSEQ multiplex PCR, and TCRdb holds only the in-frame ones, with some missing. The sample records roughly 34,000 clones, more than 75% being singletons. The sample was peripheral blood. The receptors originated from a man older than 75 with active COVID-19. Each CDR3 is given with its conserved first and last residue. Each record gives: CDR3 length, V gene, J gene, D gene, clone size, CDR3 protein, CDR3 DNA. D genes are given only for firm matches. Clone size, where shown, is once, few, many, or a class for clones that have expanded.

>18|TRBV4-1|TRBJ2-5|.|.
CASSQESTGGGFQETQYF
TGCGCCAGCAGCCAAGAAAGCACTGGGGGGGGCTTTCAAGAGACCCAGTACTTC
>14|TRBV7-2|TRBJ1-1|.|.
CASSLLGGNTEAFF
TGTGCCAGCAGCCTTTTGGGGGGGAACACTGAAGCTTTCTTT
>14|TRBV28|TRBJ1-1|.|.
CASSLPDIYTEAFF
TGTGCCAGCAGTTTGCCCGACATCTACACTGAAGCTTTCTTT
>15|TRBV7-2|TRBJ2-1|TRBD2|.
CASSWGSGQAGEQFF
TGTGCCAGCAGCTGGGGTAGCGGGCAGGCGGGTGAGCAGTTCTTC
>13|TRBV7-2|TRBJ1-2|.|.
CASSLRDLHGYTF
TGTGCCAGCAGCCTCAGGGATTTGCATGGCTACACCTTC
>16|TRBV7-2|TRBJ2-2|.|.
CASSRRVGVGAGELFF
TGTGCCAGCAGCCGGAGGGTGGGGGTTGGGGCCGGGGAGCTGTTTTTT
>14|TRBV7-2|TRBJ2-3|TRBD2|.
CASSRTSLLNTQYF
TGTGCCAGCAGCCGGACTAGCTTGTTGAATACGCAGTATTTT
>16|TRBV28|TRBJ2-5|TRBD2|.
CASSLGSGRAGETQYF
TGTGCCAGCAGTTTAGGTAGCGGGAGGGCCGGAGAGACCCAGTACTTC
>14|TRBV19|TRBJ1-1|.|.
CASSTSQGYTEAFF
TGTGCCAGTAGTACCTCACAGGGTTACACTGAAGCTTTCTTT
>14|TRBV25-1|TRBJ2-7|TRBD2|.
CASSVGRETDEQYF
TGTGCCAGCAGTGTGGGGCGGGAGACGGACGAGCAGTACTTC
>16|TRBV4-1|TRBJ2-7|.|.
CASSRRRLQDGNEQYF
TGCGCCAGCAGCCGGAGGAGACTACAAGATGGCAACGAGCAGTACTTC
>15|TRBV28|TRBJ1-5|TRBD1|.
CASSLAAGGMQPQHF
TGTGCCAGCAGTTTAGCGGCAGGGGGCATGCAGCCCCAGCATTTT
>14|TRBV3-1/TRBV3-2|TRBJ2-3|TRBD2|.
CASSPSSGTDTQYF
TGTGCCAGCAGCCCCAGTAGCGGGACGGATACGCAGTATTTT
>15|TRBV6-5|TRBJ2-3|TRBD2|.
CATEQTSGRAGTQYF
TGTGCCACCGAACAGACTAGCGGGAGGGCCGGTACGCAGTATTTT
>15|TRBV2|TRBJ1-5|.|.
CASSAGSLSNQPQHF
TGTGCCAGCAGTGCAGGGTCCCTTAGCAATCAGCCCCAGCATTTT
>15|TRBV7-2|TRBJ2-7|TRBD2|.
CASSFSGTTVGEQYF
TGTGCCAGCAGCTTCTCCGGGACTACCGTGGGAGAGCAGTACTTC
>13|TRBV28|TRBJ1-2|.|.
CASSLGGGYGYTF
TGTGCCAGCAGTTTAGGGGGAGGCTATGGCTACACCTTC
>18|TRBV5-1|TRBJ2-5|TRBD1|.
CASSSRTGGAGKGETQYF
TGCGCCAGCAGCTCCAGGACAGGGGGCGCGGGAAAAGGAGAGACCCAGTACTTC
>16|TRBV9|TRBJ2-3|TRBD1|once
CASSPKDRGSTDTQYF
TGTGCCAGCAGCCCCAAGGACAGGGGATCCACAGATACGCAGTATTTT
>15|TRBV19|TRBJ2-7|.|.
CASSDRQTSVGEQYF
TGTGCCAGTTCGGACAGGCAGACTAGCGTGGGCGAGCAGTACTTC
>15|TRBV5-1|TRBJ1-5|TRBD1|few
CASSINPGQNQPQHF
TGCGCCAGCAGCATTAACCCGGGACAGAATCAGCCCCAGCATTTT
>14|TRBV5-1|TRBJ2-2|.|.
CASEGGSNTGELFF
TGCGCCAGCGAAGGAGGGTCGAACACCGGGGAGCTGTTTTTT
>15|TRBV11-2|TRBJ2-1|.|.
CASSSSTSSYNEQFF
TGTGCCAGCAGCTCTTCGACTAGCTCCTACAATGAGCAGTTCTTC
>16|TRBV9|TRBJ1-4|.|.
CASSVDPGTTNEKLFF
TGTGCCAGCAGCGTCGACCCAGGGACAACTAATGAAAAACTGTTTTTT